The sequence of this T cell receptor beta chain was determined in a study of Ad26.COV2.S vaccination and SARS-CoV-2 variants. Study-wide background: Participant was drawn from the COV1001 Ad26.COV2.S trial arm.

This CDR3 comprises 13 residues. Trimming removed 0 bases from V and 4 bases from J, with 6 bases in between. The germline CDR1 and CDR2 sequences are KGHSH and LQKENI. Described treatment: about 20 received Ad26.COV2.S at low or high dose, single or two shots; 5 received placebo; per-sample allocation not given. On day 63 after the first injection, vaccine and placebo recipients gave samples. Notes on this clone: The target antigen is unknown.

The study's findings and limits: Higher spike-specific TCR breadth was found in vaccine recipients than in placebo recipients. Considerable breadth of spike-specific CD8+ and CD4+ T cell responses has reportedly been documented following vaccination.

Using immunoSEQ multiplex PCR, the repertoire was profiled, and TCRdb retains in-frame clones only, with some absent. Here the sample spans some 290,000 clones, roughly 86% being singletons. The TCR sequence derives from a person between 18 and 60 years old who received the Ad26.COV2.S COVID-19 vaccine or a placebo. V is TRBV18 and J is TRBJ1-2; D gene unclear. The starting material was peripheral blood, obtained in a trial of Ad26.COV2.S vaccine versus placebo. In DNA form, the CDR3 reads TGTGCCAGCTCACCACCTTCGGCCTATGGCTACACCTTC. It yields the protein CASSPPSAYGYTF.